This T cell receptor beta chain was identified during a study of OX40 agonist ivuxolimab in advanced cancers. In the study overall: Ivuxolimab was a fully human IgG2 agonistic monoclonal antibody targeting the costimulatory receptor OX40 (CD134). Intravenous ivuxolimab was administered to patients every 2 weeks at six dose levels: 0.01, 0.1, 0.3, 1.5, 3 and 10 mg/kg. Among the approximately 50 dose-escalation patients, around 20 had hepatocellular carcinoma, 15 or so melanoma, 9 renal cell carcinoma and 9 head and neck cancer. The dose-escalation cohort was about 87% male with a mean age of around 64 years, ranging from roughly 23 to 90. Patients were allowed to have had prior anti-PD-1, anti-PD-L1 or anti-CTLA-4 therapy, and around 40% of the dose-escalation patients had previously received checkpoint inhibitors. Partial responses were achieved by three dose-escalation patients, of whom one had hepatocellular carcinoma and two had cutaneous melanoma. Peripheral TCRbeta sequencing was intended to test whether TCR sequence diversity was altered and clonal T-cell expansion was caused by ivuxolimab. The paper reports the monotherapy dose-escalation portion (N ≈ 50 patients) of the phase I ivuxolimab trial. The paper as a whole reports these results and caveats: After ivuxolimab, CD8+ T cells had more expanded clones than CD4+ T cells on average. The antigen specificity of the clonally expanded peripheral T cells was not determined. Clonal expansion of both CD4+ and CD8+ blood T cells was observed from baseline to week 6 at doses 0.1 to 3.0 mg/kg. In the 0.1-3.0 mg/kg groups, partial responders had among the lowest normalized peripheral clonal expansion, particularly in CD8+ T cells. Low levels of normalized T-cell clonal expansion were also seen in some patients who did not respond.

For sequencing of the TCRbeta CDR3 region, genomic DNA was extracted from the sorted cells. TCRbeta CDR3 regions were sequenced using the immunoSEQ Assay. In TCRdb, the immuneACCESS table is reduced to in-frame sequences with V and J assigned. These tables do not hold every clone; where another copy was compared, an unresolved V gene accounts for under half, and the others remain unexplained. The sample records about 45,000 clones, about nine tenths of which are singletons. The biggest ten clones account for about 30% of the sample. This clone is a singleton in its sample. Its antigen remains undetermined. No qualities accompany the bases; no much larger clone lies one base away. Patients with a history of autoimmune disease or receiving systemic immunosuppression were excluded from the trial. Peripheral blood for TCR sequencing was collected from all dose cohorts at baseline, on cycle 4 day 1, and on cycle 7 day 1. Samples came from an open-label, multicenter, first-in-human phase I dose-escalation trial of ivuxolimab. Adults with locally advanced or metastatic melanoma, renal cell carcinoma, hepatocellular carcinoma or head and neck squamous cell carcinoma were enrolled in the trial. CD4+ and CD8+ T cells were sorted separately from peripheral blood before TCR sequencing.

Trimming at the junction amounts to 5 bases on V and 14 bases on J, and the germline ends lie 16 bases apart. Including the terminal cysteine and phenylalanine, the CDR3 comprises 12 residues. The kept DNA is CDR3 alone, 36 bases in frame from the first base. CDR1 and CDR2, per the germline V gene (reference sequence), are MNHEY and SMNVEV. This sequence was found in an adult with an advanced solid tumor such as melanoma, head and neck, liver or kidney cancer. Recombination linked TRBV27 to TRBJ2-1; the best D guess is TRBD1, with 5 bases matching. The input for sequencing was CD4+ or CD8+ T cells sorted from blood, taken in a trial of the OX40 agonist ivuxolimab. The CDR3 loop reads CASSRLDKIKFF. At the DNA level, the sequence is TGTGCCAGCAGTCGCTTGGACAAAATAAAGTTCTTC.